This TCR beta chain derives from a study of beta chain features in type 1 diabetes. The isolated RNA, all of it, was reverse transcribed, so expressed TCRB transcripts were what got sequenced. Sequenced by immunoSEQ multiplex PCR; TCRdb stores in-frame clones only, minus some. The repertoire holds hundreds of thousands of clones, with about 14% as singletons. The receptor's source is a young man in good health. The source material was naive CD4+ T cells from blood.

CDR3 DNA: TGTGCCAGCAGCGTAGACAACTTGGGGTCCCATGGCTACACCTTC. Protein: CASSVDNLGSHGYTF. This chain uses TRBV9 with TRBJ1-2; D call uncertain. The germline CDR1 and CDR2 sequences are SGDLS and YYNGEE. Between the trimmed V and J ends, which lost 0 bases and 6 bases, there was a span of 15 bases. The CDR3 has 15 residues.